The 18 T cell receptor beta chains below were found in one sample sequenced in a study of CD8 T cells in ankylosing spondylitis. Study-wide results and limits: Among TCR beta sequences, a motif of several highly homologous variants appeared characteristic of ankylosing spondylitis blood.

TCRdb redid the calling of the 5' RACE reads with MiXCR, one entry per CDR3 protein. The data hold hundreds of thousands of distinct CDR3 sequences, with about 12% observed a single time. The antigens for these receptors are not known. Sequenced input: blood, either unsorted or a sorted T cell fraction (not recorded which). These receptors all come from a male donor with ankylosing spondylitis.

The V call is TRBV20-1, the J call TRBJ1-5; 8 bases are shared with TRBD1. Losses at the gene ends were 3 bases for V and 5 bases for J; bases not matched to a gene: 3. The CDR3 sequence is 13 residues long. In germline, CDR1 is DFQATT, CDR2 SNEGSKA (reference sequence). The CDR3 DNA sequence: TGCAGTGCTAGTACGGACAGGGATCAGCCCCAGCATTTT. Protein product: CSASTDRDQPQHF.

The genes are TRBV20-1 and TRBJ1-6, with no clear D. The germline gives CDR1 DFQATT, CDR2 SNEGSKA (reference sequence). This CDR3 comprises 12 residues. Trimming removed 3 bases at V and 7 bases at J, with 7 bases between. The CDR3 DNA reads as TGCAGTGCTAGTATATCAAATTCACCCCTCCACTTT. Residues: CSASISNSPLHF.

The table lists this clonotype with many counts. The rearrangement joins TRBV12-3 or TRBV12-4 to TRBJ2-7, with D possibly matching TRBD2 (6 bases). This CDR3 spans 13 amino acids. V shed 5 bases and J shed 5 bases, with 13 bases lying between them. For the CDR3, the DNA is TGTGCCAGCAGTGCGGGGCGTAAGAACGAGCAGTACTTC. Protein product: CASSAGRKNEQYF.

This clonotype was found many times. The chain joins TRBV20-1 to TRBJ1-2, with no clear D. The CDR3 has 13 amino acids. Germline-derived CDR1 and CDR2 are DFQATT and SNEGSKA (reference sequence). With 1 base removed from V and 2 bases from J, the gap between germline ends came to 8 bases. The CDR3 DNA is TGCAGTGCTAGAGCGTCCCAGAACTATGGCTACACCTTC. It specifies CSARASQNYGYTF.

In its sample, this clonotype was seen a few times. The chain recombines TRBV6-5 with TRBJ2-1; D may be TRBD1 (6 bases). This CDR3 contains 16 residues. The germline V and J ends were trimmed by 8 bases and 0 bases, with 17 bases remaining between them. Germline CDR1 reads MNHEY; CDR2 reads SVGAGI. This CDR3 is CASGNRDGYSYNEQFF. CDR3 DNA: TGTGCCAGCGGTAACAGGGACGGATACTCCTACAATGAGCAGTTCTTC.

This clonotype appeared a few times. The CDR3 DNA follows: TGTGCCAGCAGCTCCCAGGGACTAGCGGGAGAGGATGAGCAGTTCTTC. It yields the protein CASSSQGLAGEDEQFF. The V gene is TRBV3-1, the J gene TRBJ2-1, with TRBD2 matching 14 bases. J gave up 8 bases and V 5 bases, and 8 bases lay outside the gene matches. This CDR3 is 16 amino acids long. In germline, CDR1 is LGHDT, CDR2 YNNKEL (reference sequence).

This clonotype was picked up a small number of times. The V gene is TRBV10-3, the J gene TRBJ1-2, with TRBD1 matching over 8 bases. The length of the CDR3 is 14 residues. CDR1 is ENHRY and CDR2 is SYGVKD in the germline V gene. Losses at the gene ends were 6 bases for V and 3 bases for J; bases not matched to a gene: 6. The CDR3 is CAIRSTGGHYGYTF. The CDR3 region has the DNA TGTGCCATCAGGTCTACAGGGGGACACTATGGCTACACCTTC.

The rearrangement uses TRBV16 and TRBJ2-7, with D perhaps TRBD1 (5 bases). The CDR3 consists of 13 residues. Trimming left V 0 bases short and J 5 bases short, with 8 bases between. Germline assignment: CDR1 KGHSY and CDR2 FQNENV. In DNA, the CDR3 is TGTGCCAGCAGCCAATCGCGACAGAACGAGCAGTACTTC. Translated, it gives CASSQSRQNEQYF.

This rearrangement joins TRBV4-3 to TRBJ2-3; 10 bases align to TRBD2. This CDR3 has 16 amino acids. From germline, CDR1 is LGHNA and CDR2 YSLEER. V lost 0 bases and J lost 8; bases outside the gene matches: 8. CDR3 DNA sequence: TGCGCCAGCAGCCAAGATTCCCCAGCGGGGGGGCGTACGCAGTATTTT. Its translation is CASSQDSPAGGRTQYF.

This clonotype turned up a few times. V usage is TRBV11-2 and J usage is TRBJ2-7, with TRBD2 identical over 7 bases. Trimming removed 4 bases from V and 6 bases from J; junction bases left unmatched: 15. Germline lookup yields CDR1 SGHAT and CDR2 FQNNGV. This CDR3 is built from 16 residues. This chain's CDR3 is CASSSLRSGARGEQYF. CDR3 nucleotide sequence: TGTGCCAGCAGCTCCCTACGGAGCGGGGCACGAGGCGAGCAGTACTTC.

CDR3 region: CASSQAKTYYNEQFF. CDR3 nucleotides: TGTGCCAGCAGCCAGGCCAAAACCTACTACAATGAGCAGTTCTTC. V usage is TRBV14 and J usage is TRBJ2-1, with D unresolved. The CDR3 covers 15 residues. Germline assignment: CDR1 SGHDN and CDR2 FVKESK. V was shortened by 3 bases and J by 3 bases, with 12 bases between the two germline ends. Based on the CDR3 plus reference TRBV14 and TRBJ2-1, the full variable domain is EAGVTQFPSHSVIEKGQTVTLRCDPISGHDNLYWYRRVMGKEIKFLLHFVKESKQDESGMPNNRFLAERTGGTYSTLKVQPAELEDSGVYFCASSQAKTYYNEQFFGPGTRLTVL.

This clonotype has just a few counts. The chain uses TRBV7-9 and TRBJ2-1, with 9 bases matching TRBD2. Germline V CDR1 and CDR2: SEHNR, FQNEAQ (reference sequence). Unmatched junction bases numbered 14, after V lost 4 bases and J lost 10 bases. The CDR3 is 16 residues long. The CDR3, as DNA: TGTGCCAGCAGCTCCTGGACTAGCGAGGGGAGAGGGGAGCAGTTCTTC. Translating gives CASSSWTSEGRGEQFF.

This clonotype showed up just a few times. V is TRBV5-1 and J is TRBJ2-3; D not resolved. The V gene's germline CDR1 is SGHRS and CDR2 YFSETQ. V was clipped by 4 bases and J by 12 bases, with 15 bases between them. The CDR3 sequence is 12 residues long. CDR3 sequence reads: CASSGHIESQYF. The CDR3, as DNA: TGCGCCAGCAGCGGGCACATCGAGTCCCAGTATTTT.

The genes are TRBV7-2 and TRBJ2-2; weak D call: TRBD1 (6 bases). CDR1 SGHTA and CDR2 FQGNSA come from the germline V gene. The CDR3 length is 15 residues. V was pared by 0 bases and J by 4 bases, with 9 bases between. CDR3 sequence reads: CASSLAAGATGELFF. The DNA of the CDR3 is TGTGCCAGCAGCTTAGCTGCAGGGGCCACCGGGGAGCTGTTTTTT.

The chain employs TRBV5-1 and TRBJ1-1; no clear D. Germline V gives CDR1 SGHRS, CDR2 YFSETQ. V lost 3 bases and J 5 bases, leaving 11 bases between the germline ends. CDR3 length: 13 amino acids. This CDR3 reads CASSSQEATEAFF. CDR3 bases: TGCGCCAGCAGCTCCCAGGAGGCGACTGAAGCTTTCTTT.

This chain's CDR3 is CSVEGDRGGLYNEQFF. In DNA, the CDR3 is TGCAGCGTTGAAGGGGACAGGGGAGGCCTCTACAATGAGCAGTTCTTC. The genes are TRBV29-1 and TRBJ2-1; the match to TRBD1 covers 10 bases. The CDR3 has 16 residues. The V and J ends lost 1 base and 3 bases, in that order; junction bases with no gene match: 6. Germline values: CDR1 SQVTM, CDR2 ANQGSEA.

The V call is TRBV15, the J call TRBJ2-1; the match to TRBD1 covers 7 bases. CDR1 is LNHNV and CDR2 is YYDKDF in the germline V gene (reference sequence). J gave up 15 bases and V 0 bases, and 5 bases lay outside the gene matches. This CDR3 region has 12 residues. CDR3 nucleotide sequence: TGTGCCACCAGCAGAGATCAGGGGGTCCGGTTCTTC. Protein product: CATSRDQGVRFF.

This clonotype was counted only a few times. The V call is TRBV20-1, the J call TRBJ1-5, with TRBD1 as a possible D gene (5 bases). V lost 6 bases, J lost 9 bases, and 12 bases lay in between. Germline V gives CDR1 DFQATT, CDR2 SNEGSKA (reference sequence). The CDR3 length is 11 residues. The CDR3 sequence is CSAGGVLPQHF. CDR3 DNA: TGCAGTGCGGGGGGGGTGTTGCCCCAGCATTTT.